This T cell receptor (beta chain) was profiled in a study of blood T cell repertoires in COVID-19. Across the whole study: Both acute and convalescent COVID-19 samples were obtained from the United States, Italy and Spain. PBMCs, B-cell-depleted T cells, or T cells provided the cDNA or gDNA that made up the material.

The table came from immunoSEQ multiplex PCR; TCRdb's copy has only in-frame clones and leaves some out. This repertoire shows roughly 300,000 clones, about 88% found once; its top ten account for more than 1%. This CDR3 region has 14 residues. Trimming cost V 8 bases and J 3 bases, with 16 bases left between them. The germline CDR1 and CDR2 sequences are MDHEN and SYDVKM. Cohort 3 donors were reported recovered after two negative PCRs, clearance, or symptom resolution. Material for sequencing was PBMCs or T cells enriched from blood (not recorded which). This rearrangement joins TRBV28 to TRBJ1-2; a weak D match, TRBD1 (5 bases). The TCR originated in a woman aged 25 to 39 who had recovered from COVID-19. The CDR3 DNA reads TGTGCCAGCTGCCATAAGGGGCGGTACTATGGCTACACCTTC. It specifies CASCHKGRYYGYTF.